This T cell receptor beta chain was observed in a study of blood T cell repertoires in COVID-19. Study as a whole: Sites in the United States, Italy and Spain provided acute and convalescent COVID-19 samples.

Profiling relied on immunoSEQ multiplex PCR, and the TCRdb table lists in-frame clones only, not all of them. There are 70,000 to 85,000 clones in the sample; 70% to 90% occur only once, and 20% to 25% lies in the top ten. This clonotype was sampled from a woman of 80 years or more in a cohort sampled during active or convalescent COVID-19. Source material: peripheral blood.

This CDR3 reads CASSLEWTGVGTEAFF. DNA for the CDR3: TGCGCCAGCAGCTTGGAATGGACAGGGGTCGGTACTGAAGCTTTCTTT. The gene calls are TRBV5-1 and TRBJ1-1; TRBD1 aligns across 9 bases. The CDR3 contains 16 residues. Germline V gene data show CDR1 as SGHRS and CDR2 as YFSETQ. J lost 5 bases, V lost 0 bases, and 8 bases had no gene match.